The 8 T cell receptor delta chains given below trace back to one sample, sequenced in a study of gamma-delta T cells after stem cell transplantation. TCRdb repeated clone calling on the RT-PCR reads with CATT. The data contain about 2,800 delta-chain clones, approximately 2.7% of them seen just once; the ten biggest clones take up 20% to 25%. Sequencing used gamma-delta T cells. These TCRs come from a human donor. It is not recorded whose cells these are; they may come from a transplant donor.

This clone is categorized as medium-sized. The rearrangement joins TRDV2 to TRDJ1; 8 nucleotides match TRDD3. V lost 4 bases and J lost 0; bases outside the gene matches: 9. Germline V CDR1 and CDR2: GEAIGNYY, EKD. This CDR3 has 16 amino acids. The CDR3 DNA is TGTGCCTGTGATATACTGGGGGTACAGTACACCGATAAACTCATCTTT. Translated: CACDILGVQYTDKLIF.

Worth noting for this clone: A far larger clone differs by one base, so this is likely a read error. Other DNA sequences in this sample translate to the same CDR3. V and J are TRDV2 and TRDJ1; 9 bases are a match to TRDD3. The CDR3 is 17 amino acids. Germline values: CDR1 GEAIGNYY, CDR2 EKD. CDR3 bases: TGTGCCTGTGTATCCCTGGGGGATTGGGGGTCCACCGATAAGCTCATCTTT. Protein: CACVSLGDWGSTDKLIF.

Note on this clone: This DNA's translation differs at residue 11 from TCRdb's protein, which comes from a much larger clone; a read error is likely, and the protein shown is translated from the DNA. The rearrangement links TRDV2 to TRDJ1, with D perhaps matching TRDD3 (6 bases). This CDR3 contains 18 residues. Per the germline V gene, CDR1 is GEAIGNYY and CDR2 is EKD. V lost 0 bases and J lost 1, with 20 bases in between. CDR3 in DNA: TGTGCCTGTGACACCCTCCACCGTACTGGGAGATCCACCGATAAACTCATCTTT. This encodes CACDTLHRTGRSTDKLIF.

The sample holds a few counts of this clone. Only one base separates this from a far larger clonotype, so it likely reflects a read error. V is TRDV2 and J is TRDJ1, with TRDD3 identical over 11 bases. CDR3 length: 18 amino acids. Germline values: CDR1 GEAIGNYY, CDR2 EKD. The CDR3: CACGTVDGGYAGTDKLIF. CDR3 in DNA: TGTGCCTGTGGCACCGTTGATGGGGGATACGCAGGGACCGATAAACTCATCTTT.

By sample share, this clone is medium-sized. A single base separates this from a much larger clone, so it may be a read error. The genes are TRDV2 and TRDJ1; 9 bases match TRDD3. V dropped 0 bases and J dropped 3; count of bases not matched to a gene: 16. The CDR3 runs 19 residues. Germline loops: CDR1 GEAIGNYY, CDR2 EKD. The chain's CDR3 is CACDTVRGILLTWADKLIF. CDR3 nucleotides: TGTGCCTGTGACACCGTAAGGGGGATACTTTTAACTTGGGCCGATAAACTCATCTTT.

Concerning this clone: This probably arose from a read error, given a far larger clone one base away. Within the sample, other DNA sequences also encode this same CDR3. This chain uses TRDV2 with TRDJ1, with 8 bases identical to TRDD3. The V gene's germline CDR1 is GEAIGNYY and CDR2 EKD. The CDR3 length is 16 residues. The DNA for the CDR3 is TGTGCCTGTGATTTACTGGGGGCTCAGTACACCGACAAACTCATCTTT. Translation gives CACDLLGAQYTDKLIF.

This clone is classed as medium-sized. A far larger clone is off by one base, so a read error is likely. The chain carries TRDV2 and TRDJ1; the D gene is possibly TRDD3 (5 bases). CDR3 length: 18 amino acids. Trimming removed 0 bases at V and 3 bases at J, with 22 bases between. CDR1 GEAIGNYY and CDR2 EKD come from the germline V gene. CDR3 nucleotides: TGTGCCTGTGACACCTTGTCCGGTCCCTCTACATACGCCGATAAACTCATCTTT. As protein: CACDTLSGPSTYADKLIF.

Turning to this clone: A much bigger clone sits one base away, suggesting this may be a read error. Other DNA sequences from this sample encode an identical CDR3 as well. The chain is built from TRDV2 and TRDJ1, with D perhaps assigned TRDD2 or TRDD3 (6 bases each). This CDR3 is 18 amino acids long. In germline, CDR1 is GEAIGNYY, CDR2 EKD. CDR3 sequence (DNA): TGTGCCTGTGACAGGATTCCTTCCCCCGGGGATGACGGAGATAAACTCATCTTC. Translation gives CACDRIPSPGDDGDKLIF.